What follows are 28 T cell receptor beta chains derived from one specimen sequenced in a study of cytomegalovirus exposure and HLA in healthy donors. The PCR had 60 Vbeta and 13 Jbeta primers. Only in-frame clones appear in the TCRdb table, and some are missing; sequencing was by immunoSEQ multiplex PCR. The table includes approximately 100,000 clones, over 65% detected once. The source material was PBMCs. These receptor sequences come from a female donor in good health and CMV-seronegative.

The table lists this clone with a few counts. The chain couples TRBV4-1 to TRBJ2-7; 9 nucleotides line up with TRBD2. Per the germline V gene, CDR1 is MGHRA and CDR2 is YSYEKL. The CDR3 runs 15 residues. Trimming cost V 1 base and J 2 bases; bases outside gene matches: 3. CDR3 loop: CASSQARGGTYEQYF. As DNA, the CDR3 is TGCGCCAGCAGCCAAGCGCGGGGGGGAACCTACGAGCAGTACTTC.

This clone occurred once. V is TRBV28 and J is TRBJ2-3, with 7 bases fitting TRBD2. V lost 3 bases, J lost 0 bases, and 9 bases stayed unmatched. The germline V gene has CDR1 MDHEN and CDR2 SYDVKM. The CDR3 sequence is 17 residues long. This chain's CDR3 is CASSLISGGGSTDTQYF. CDR3 bases: TGTGCCAGCAGTTTGATCTCTGGCGGGGGTAGCACAGATACGCAGTATTTT.

V gene TRBV5-6 combines with J gene TRBJ2-3; D ambiguous. The V gene's germline CDR1 is SGHDT and CDR2 YYEEEE. V was pared by 3 bases and J by 9 bases, with 11 bases between. The CDR3 runs to 12 residues. The CDR3 bases are TGTGCCAGCAGCTCCGGGTGGCTGACGCAGTATTTT. Protein: CASSSGWLTQYF.

V usage is TRBV13 and J usage is TRBJ1-2; D perhaps matches TRBD1 (6 bases). V lost 2 bases and J 8 bases, leaving 12 bases between the germline ends. CDR3 length: 13 amino acids. Germline V gene lookup returns CDR1 PRHDT and CDR2 FYEKMQ (reference sequence). In DNA, the CDR3 is TGTGCCAGCAGCTTAAGGGGGGGATACGGCTACACCTTC. It encodes CASSLRGGYGYTF. The variable domain in full, completed from reference TRBV13 and TRBJ1-2, reads AAGVIQSPRHLIKEKRETATLKCYPIPRHDTVYWYQQGPGQDPQFLISFYEKMQSDKGSIPDRFSAQQFSDYHSELNMSSLELGDSALYFCASSLRGGYGYTFGSGTRLTVV.

V and J are TRBV4-3 and TRBJ1-2; no reliable D call. Germline V gene data show CDR1 as LGHNA and CDR2 as YSLEER. V was cut by 3 bases and J by 8 bases, with 16 bases left in between. The CDR3 consists of 14 residues. The CDR3 here is CASSHQQSHGGYTF. The CDR3 bases are TGCGCCAGCAGCCATCAACAGTCCCATGGCGGCTACACCTTC.

A few counts support this clone. This chain joins TRBV5-6 and TRBJ1-5, with D possibly being TRBD1 (5 bases). The CDR3 extends over 15 amino acids. Germline loops: CDR1 SGHDT, CDR2 YYEEEE. Trimming took 1 base from V and 4 from J, leaving 12 bases between them. CDR3 loop: CASSLRGGWNQPQHF. Here the CDR3 DNA reads TGTGCCAGCAGCTTGCGGGGGGGATGGAATCAGCCCCAGCATTTT.

The gene calls are TRBV19 and TRBJ2-5, with D maybe TRBD1 (6 bases). This CDR3 has 15 amino acids. Trimming pared 4 bases from V and 7 bases from J, leaving 19 bases between. From germline, CDR1 is LNHDA and CDR2 SQIVND (reference sequence). CDR3 in amino acids: CASSNKHRVGGTQYF. Here the CDR3 DNA reads TGTGCCAGTAGTAACAAACACAGGGTTGGGGGGACCCAGTACTTC.

The CDR3: CASSLSFGTSNNEQFF. CDR3 DNA: TGTGCCAGCAGCTTATCATTCGGGACTTCTAACAATGAGCAGTTCTTC. The rearrangement uses TRBV11-3 and TRBJ2-1, with D tentatively TRBD2 (6 bases). Germline V lookup: CDR1 SGHNT, CDR2 YENEEA. V was cut by 2 bases and J by 5 bases, with 16 bases left in between. The CDR3 consists of 16 residues. The full variable domain, its missing parts supplied by reference TRBV11-3 and TRBJ2-1, is EAGVVQSPRYKIIEKKQPVAFWCNPISGHNTLYWYLQNLGQGPELLIRYENEEAVDDSQLPKDRFSAERLKGVDSTLKIQPAELGDSAVYLCASSLSFGTSNNEQFFGPGTRLTVL.

The chain combines TRBV10-3 with TRBJ1-1; no clear D gene. This CDR3 contains 16 residues. Germline loops: CDR1 ENHRY, CDR2 SYGVKD. Trimming cost V 0 bases and J 3 bases, with 14 bases left between them. CDR3 nucleotide sequence: TGTGCCATCAGTGAGTCCACCCCTCGGGGAGACACTGAAGCTTTCTTT. This codes for CAISESTPRGDTEAFF.

The chain employs TRBV5-4 and TRBJ1-2, with D maybe TRBD1 (5 bases). V dropped 4 bases and J dropped 8 bases, with 21 bases sitting between them. Germline V gene data show CDR1 as SGHNT and CDR2 as YYREEE (reference sequence). The CDR3 is 15 amino acids. CDR3 nucleotide sequence: TGTGCCAGCAGCCACAGCCTCCCAGGGTCAGAGGGCTACACCTTC. Encoded protein: CASSHSLPGSEGYTF.

The chain is built from TRBV30 and TRBJ1-6; 7 nucleotides align to TRBD1. The CDR3 has 14 residues. V trimming: 1 base; J trimming: 6 bases; junction bases outside the gene matches: 3. The germline CDR1 and CDR2 sequences are GTSNPN and SVGIG (reference sequence). The CDR3 nucleotides are TGTGCCTGGAGTGATGGGACAGCTAATTCACCCCTCCACTTT. The encoded protein is CAWSDGTANSPLHF.

V gene TRBV6-4 combines with J gene TRBJ1-6; possibly TRBD1 for D (5 bases). Germline V gene sequence: CDR1 MRHNA, CDR2 SNTAGT. The CDR3 loop spans 16 amino acids. Trimming cost V 1 base and J 7 bases, with 14 bases left between them. The CDR3 sequence: CASSDYRNPPNSPLHF. CDR3 DNA sequence: TGTGCCAGCAGTGACTACAGGAATCCCCCGAATTCACCCCTCCACTTT.

The CDR3 region is CASSLESLYGYTF. In DNA, the CDR3 is TGTGCCAGCAGCTTGGAAAGCCTCTATGGCTACACCTTC. This chain uses TRBV5-4 with TRBJ1-2; no clear D gene. From germline, CDR1 is SGHNT and CDR2 YYREEE (reference sequence). The V end lost 0 bases, the J end lost 4 bases, and 7 bases lay between the germline ends. There are 13 residues in the CDR3.

Only a few counts were recorded for this clone. One junction end disagrees with the germline gene, perhaps due to a read error. CDR3 nucleotides: TGTTCCAGCAGCCCCCCCCTCAGGGTATCCTACAATGAGCAGTTCTTC. Protein product: CSSSPPLRVSYNEQFF. The J gene is TRBJ2-1, the V gene TRBV7-9; maybe TRBD1 (5 bases). Looked up from germline, CDR1 is SEHNR and CDR2 is FQNEAQ (reference sequence). The CDR3 runs to 16 residues. Together with reference TRBV7-9 and TRBJ2-1, the CDR3 gives the full variable domain: DTGVSQNPRHKITKRGQNVTFRCDPISEHNRLYWYRQTLGQGPEFLTYFQNEAQLEKSRLLSDRFSAERPKGSFSTLEIQRTEQGDSAMYLCSSSPPLRVSYNEQFFGPGTRLTVL.

The gene calls are TRBV19 and TRBJ1-2, with 10 bases aligning to TRBD1. The CDR3 has 14 amino acids. The V gene end was trimmed by 3 bases and the J gene end by 6 bases; junction bases not matched to a gene: 4. The V gene's germline CDR1 is LNHDA and CDR2 SQIVND (reference sequence). The CDR3 loop reads CASSIRGQGHGYTF. Here the CDR3 DNA reads TGTGCCAGTAGTATCCGGGGACAGGGGCATGGCTACACCTTC.

This chain connects TRBV6-1 to TRBJ2-5; a possible D gene is TRBD1 (6 bases). Germline V gene sequence: CDR1 MNHNS, CDR2 SASEGT. The CDR3 has 14 amino acids. Trimming stripped 6 bases from V and 5 bases from J, with 16 bases between. In DNA form, the CDR3 reads TGTGCCAGCAGCGAGGGACAAGAGAGCGAGACCCAGTACTTC. Translating it yields CASSEGQESETQYF.

The chain recombines TRBV30 with TRBJ1-3; D may be TRBD1 (5 bases). Deletions cut 4 bases from V and 9 bases from J, with 13 bases between. The CDR3 is made up of 12 amino acids. The V gene's germline CDR1 is GTSNPN and CDR2 SVGIG (reference sequence). The CDR3 reads CAWIGVRSTIYF. The CDR3 nucleotides are TGTGCCTGGATAGGGGTACGGAGCACCATATATTTT. Full variable domain (rest looked up from reference TRBV30 and TRBJ1-3): SQTIHQWPATLVQPVGSPLSLECTVEGTSNPNLYWYRQAAGRGLQLLFYSVGIGQISSEVPQNLSASRPQDRQFILSSKKLLLSDSGFYLCAWIGVRSTIYFGEGSWLTVV.

The chain uses TRBV6-1 and TRBJ1-5; 9 bases agree with TRBD1. Germline lookup yields CDR1 MNHNS and CDR2 SASEGT. V trimming: 6 bases; J trimming: 5 bases; junction bases outside the gene matches: 8. This CDR3 has 15 residues. The CDR3 reads CASSVSQGAYQPQHF. The CDR3 DNA follows: TGTGCCAGCAGCGTTTCACAGGGGGCCTATCAGCCCCAGCATTTT.

This clone was detected only a few times. This chain connects TRBV19 to TRBJ1-1; tentative D call: TRBD1 (5 bases). V dropped 3 bases and J dropped 8 bases, with 13 bases sitting between them. This CDR3 contains 13 residues. Germline lookup yields CDR1 LNHDA and CDR2 SQIVND (reference sequence). The CDR3 loop is CASSIRAGWEAFF. DNA for the CDR3: TGTGCCAGTAGTATTCGGGCAGGGTGGGAAGCTTTCTTT.

This clone was seen a single time. CDR3 DNA: TGTGCCAGCAGCTTACTACAGGGCGCCTATGGCTACACCTTC. It is translated as CASSLLQGAYGYTF. The gene calls are TRBV5-4 and TRBJ1-2; possibly TRBD1 for D (6 bases). The CDR3 sequence is 14 residues long. Trimming took off 2 bases at V and 4 bases at J, with 12 bases between the two ends. Germline V gene data show CDR1 as SGHNT and CDR2 as YYREEE (reference sequence).

Only one count was recorded for this clone. J is TRBJ1-2 and V is TRBV5-1; D ambiguous. The germline V and J ends were trimmed by 6 bases and 0 bases, with 15 bases remaining between them. From germline, CDR1 is SGHRS and CDR2 YFSETQ. The CDR3 is 15 residues long. The CDR3 spells CASTSSTPANYGYTF. DNA of the CDR3: TGCGCCAGCACCTCTTCGACACCGGCTAACTATGGCTACACCTTC.

This clone was counted only a few times. Written as DNA, the CDR3 is TGTGCCAGCAGCGGGGAGCAGGGGTACGGGACCCAGTACTTC. It codes for CASSGEQGYGTQYF. The V gene is TRBV5-5, the J gene TRBJ2-5; perhaps TRBD1 as D (6 bases). Germline CDR1 reads SGHKS; CDR2 reads YYEKEE (reference sequence). This CDR3 contains 14 residues. With 4 bases removed from V and 7 bases from J, the gap between germline ends came to 17 bases. The whole variable domain, remainder taken from reference TRBV5-5 and TRBJ2-5, is DAGVTQSPTHLIKTRGQQVTLRCSPISGHKSVSWYQQVLGQGPQFIFQYYEKEERGRGNFPDRFSARQFPNYSSELNVNALLLGDSALYLCASSGEQGYGTQYFGPGTRLLVL.

The V and J genes are TRBV19 and TRBJ1-2; D not certain. Germline CDR1 LNHDA, CDR2 SQIVND (reference sequence). Trimming removed 9 bases at V and 8 bases at J, with 13 bases between. The CDR3 length is 11 residues. In nucleotides, the CDR3 is TGTGCCAGCTCCACGACTTGGGGCTACACCTTC. Translated, it gives CASSTTWGYTF.

This rearrangement joins TRBV6-4 to TRBJ2-1; TRBD2 agrees at 8 bases. V lost 10 bases to trimming and J lost 2 bases; unmatched junction nucleotides: 10. This CDR3 is 15 amino acids long. Germline lookup yields CDR1 MRHNA and CDR2 SNTAGT. The DNA of the CDR3 is TGTGCCACCGCAATTGCGGGGGGCCCCTACAATGAGCAGTTCTTC. Amino acids: CATAIAGGPYNEQFF.

This chain joins TRBV5-4 and TRBJ2-3; a weak D match, TRBD2 (6 bases). The CDR3 has 14 residues. Germline CDR1 reads SGHNT; CDR2 reads YYREEE (reference sequence). With 4 bases removed from V and 2 bases from J, the gap between germline ends came to 11 bases. CDR3 protein: CASSPGGTTDTQYF. DNA of the CDR3: TGTGCCAGCAGCCCCGGGGGAACCACAGATACGCAGTATTTT.

This clone was found a few times. The V gene is TRBV19, the J gene TRBJ2-3, with 9 bases identical to TRBD1. The junction had 5 bases not matched to a gene; V was cut back by 4 bases and J by 3 bases. Germline-derived CDR1 and CDR2 are LNHDA and SQIVND (reference sequence). The CDR3 has 15 residues. CDR3: CASSTQGARTDTQYF. The CDR3, as DNA: TGTGCCAGTAGTACACAGGGGGCTCGAACAGATACGCAGTATTTT.

The chain is built from TRBV2 and TRBJ1-4; the match to TRBD1 covers 7 bases. Germline CDR1 reads SNHLY; CDR2 reads FYNNEI. After removal of 11 bases from V and 5 bases from J, the junction contained 8 bases not matched to a gene. The CDR3 has 13 residues. CDR3 sequence reads: CAGADRENEKLFF. The CDR3 DNA is TGTGCCGGCGCCGACAGGGAGAATGAAAAACTGTTTTTT.

The V call is TRBV27, the J call TRBJ1-2; D call uncertain. Germline values: CDR1 MNHEY, CDR2 SMNVEV (reference sequence). This CDR3 is 14 amino acids long. V was shortened by 6 bases and J by 4 bases, with 15 bases between the two germline ends. CDR3 in amino acids: CASSQTGSPYGYTF. The CDR3 coding sequence is TGTGCCAGCAGCCAAACCGGGAGCCCCTATGGCTACACCTTC.